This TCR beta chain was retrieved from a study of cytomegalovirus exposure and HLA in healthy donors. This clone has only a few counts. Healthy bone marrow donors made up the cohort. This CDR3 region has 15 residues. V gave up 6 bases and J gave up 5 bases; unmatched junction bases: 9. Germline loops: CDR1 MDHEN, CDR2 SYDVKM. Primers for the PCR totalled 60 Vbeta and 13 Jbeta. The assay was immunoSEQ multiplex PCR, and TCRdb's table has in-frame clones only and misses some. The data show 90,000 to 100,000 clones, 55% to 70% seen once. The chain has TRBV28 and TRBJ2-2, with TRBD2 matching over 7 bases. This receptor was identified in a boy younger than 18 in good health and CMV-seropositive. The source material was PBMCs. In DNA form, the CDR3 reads TGTGCCAGCAGACCCGGCGGGGGACTGACCGGGGAGCTGTTTTTT. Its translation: CASRPGGGLTGELFF. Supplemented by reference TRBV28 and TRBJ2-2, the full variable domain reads DVKVTQSSRYLVKRTGEKVFLECVQDMDHENMFWYRQDPGLGLRLIYFSYDVKMKEKGDIPEGYSVSREKKERFSLILESASTNQTSMYLCASRPGGGLTGELFFGEGSRLTVL.